This T cell receptor beta chain originates from a study of control samples from healthy donors and cancer patients. Clones were read by immunoSEQ multiplex PCR, and TCRdb kept only the in-frame ones, dropping some. The sample shows approximately 190,000 clones, and around 2% sits with its ten largest clones. This CDR3 comprises 14 residues. CDR1 SGHRS and CDR2 YFSETQ come from the germline V gene. Trimming shortened V by 2 bases and J by 5 bases, and 10 bases separated the two germline ends. V is TRBV5-1 and J is TRBJ1-4; D gene ambiguous. Sequenced material: blood. The sequence derives from a woman in her twenties or thirties in good health. The CDR3: CASSFQVGNEKLFF. The CDR3 nucleotides read TGCGCCAGCAGCTTTCAGGTGGGGAATGAAAAACTGTTTTTT.